This T cell receptor (beta chain) was observed in a study of CD8+CD57+ T cells in acquired aplastic anemia. Across the whole study: Sorted CD4+ and CD8+ cells yielded roughly 3.5 ug of DNA on average.

Whoever was chosen for sequencing had shown CD8+CD57+ cell expansion by flow cytometry. The patients, all of them, had severe acquired aplastic anemia. No therapy had been given to the patients at the time of blood sampling. To note about this clonotype: The antigen remains unidentified.

Whole-study findings and limits: Around 27 CD8+ CDR3 sequences occurred in both the patients and the controls.

For CDR3 and TCR beta VDJ profiling, genomic DNA was the template used. From the reads, TCRdb called clonotypes with MiXCR, one entry per CDR3 protein. Altogether more than 150,000 distinct CDR3 sequences are present, less than 60% being singletons, with the ten largest covering more than 1.5%. The V segment lost 6 bases and the J segment 2 bases; nucleotides outside the gene matches: 22. The CDR3 sequence is 19 residues long. The specimen was sorted CD4+, CD8+, or CD8+CD57+ T cells (not recorded which) from PBMCs. The source of this sequence is a human donor with aplastic anemia. The rearrangement links TRBV12-3 or TRBV12-4 to TRBJ2-7; 7 bases map to TRBD1. CDR3 bases: TGTGCCAGCAGCCGACGCCCACCCTTCTCGACGGACAGGCCCTACGAGCAGTACTTC. Its protein product is CASSRRPPFSTDRPYEQYF.